This T cell receptor beta chain was retrieved from a study of T cells in localized non-small cell lung cancer (dated by TCRdb to about 2020). Study-wide context: Comparing tumors with uninvolved tumor-adjacent lungs, the study looked at the T cell repertoires of approximately 250 patients with early-stage NSCLC. The mean age of the NSCLC patients was around 65 years, with fewer than 150 men and around 110 women. All 240 or so NSCLC patients in the cohort were treatment-naive and had localized lung tumors that were resected.

TCR beta CDR3 regions were sequenced from DNA using the immunoSEQ Assay. Regarding the original processing steps: To compute T cell density, TCR beta template counts were normalized to usable DNA, which was estimated by amplifying housekeeping genes. Richness was estimated with the preseqR package, extrapolating to 400,000 templates for PBMC samples and 120,000 templates for tissue samples. Clonality was taken to be one minus Pielou's evenness. Tissue-enriched TCRs were identified by differential abundance testing using productive amino-acid clonotypes, minimum total count 5 and alpha 0.1. The Jaccard Index and the Morisita Overlap Index were used to measure how much the repertoires overlapped between compartments. GLIPH grouped TCR beta CDR3s together with public tetramer-defined viral CDR3s, and a viral motif had to include at least three viral sequences and also show V-gene enrichment. TCRdb re-hosts the immuneACCESS table, in-frame sequences only. Its copies lack some clones; in the studies checked, an unresolved V gene accounts for under half of them, and the cause for the rest is not known. V, J and clone size derive from that table, while D and trimming were established from the DNA sequence. The sample table shows under 50,000 clones, and around 83% are seen once. The ten most abundant clones make up about 2.5% of the sample.

In the case of this clone: Its antigen is not yet known. Base quality data are lacking; no much larger clone is found one base away.

Broad study findings and their caveats: The highest T cell clonality was observed in uninvolved tumor-adjacent lung, where clonality exceeded that of tumor, suggesting that antigenic responses were more focused in uninvolved tumor-adjacent lung. Because multi-region tumor sequencing was not performed, intratumor heterogeneity could not be ruled out. Longer overall survival was associated with higher T cell density in blood, whereas shorter survival was associated with higher clonality in adjacent lung. Of the top 100 tumor clones, a median of around 57 were detected in paired uninvolved adjacent lung; 28 were also among that lung's top 100. Because the study design was exploratory, TCR variables were selected using unadjusted p-values without false-discovery rate correction.

At diagnosis, peripheral blood, uninvolved tumor-adjacent lung and tumor were collected and stored as a combination of fresh-frozen and FFPE material. For TCR repertoire profiling, blood samples were analyzed in the form of peripheral blood mononuclear cells. The sequences come from PBMCs, collected before any cancer treatment. This sequence was found in a man between 35 and 75 years old with stage II lung adenocarcinoma.

The sequence in DNA is TGTGCCAGCAGCGTTGGGGTCCTAGGGAGGGGGGAGACCCAGTACTTC. It codes for CASSVGVLGRGETQYF. The V gene is TRBV5-4 and the J gene is TRBJ2-5; matching of 7 bases hints at TRBD2 as the D gene. V and J lose 4 bases and 5 bases, and a span of 21 bases separates them. Looking up the germline V gene (reference sequence) yields CDR1 SGHNT and CDR2 YYREEE. The CDR3 goes from the cysteine to the phenylalanine over 16 residues. Kept here is only the CDR3 DNA, which spans 48 bases and is read in frame from base 1.